This T cell receptor beta chain came from a study of T cells in Graves' hyperthyroidism and ophthalmopathy (dated by TCRdb to between 2018 and 2021). Regarding the research as a whole: Peripheral blood samples were taken at initial diagnosis, before any treatment was given. The 100 discovery patients were divided at random into training and test sets in a 7:3 ratio. The paper reports TCR Vbeta CDR3 sequencing of roughly 140 peripheral blood samples: under 45 ophthalmopathy, 70 to 85 hyperthyroidism and around 17 progressor patients. After sampling, hyperthyroidism patients received methimazole starting at 30 mg daily, and ophthalmopathy patients received high-dose intravenous methylprednisolone. To identify TCR V-J signatures that set the groups apart, the researchers used a discovery cohort of 100 patients, made up of under 50 with Graves' ophthalmopathy and some 60 with stable Graves' hyperthyroidism. The study also compared thyroid tissue and blood T-cell repertoires from several Graves' hyperthyroidism patients. Prospective prediction of ophthalmopathy was tested in an independent validation cohort consisting of 18 to 20 hyperthyroidism patients and 15 or so patients who later progressed to ophthalmopathy. Broad study findings and their caveats: Most expanded thyroid clonotypes (frequency above 0.001) were also detected in blood, a finding suggesting that blood repertoires may reflect thyroid immune responses. In cross-validation, a model built on a 13 V-J signature told ophthalmopathy apart from stable hyperthyroidism with 87.88% sensitivity and approximately 81% specificity, and in testing the same model reached 80%/75%. No statistical method was used to set the sample size in advance, and investigators knew the group allocation. In validation, the model predicted progression to ophthalmopathy a median of about 6 months before onset, with over 60% sensitivity and 72.22% specificity.

A patient counted as having stable Graves' hyperthyroidism if no progression to ophthalmopathy occurred over 18 months of follow-up. The hyperthyroidism patients were between 18 and 65 years old and newly diagnosed, with a disease duration of less than 2 months. Exclusion was applied to patients with uncontrolled infections, other autoimmune diseases, pregnancy or lactation. Diagnoses relied on clinical symptoms, serum thyroxine and TRAb, thyroid ultrasound and orbital computed tomography. PBMCs were separated from roughly 9.6 ml of fresh peripheral blood using Ficoll-Paque density gradient centrifugation. Total RNA was extracted with Trizol reagent, and quality was checked on an Agilent 2100 Bioanalyzer. V sheds 4 bases and J sheds 0 bases, leaving 13 bases between their ends. Sequences SQVTM (CDR1) and ANQGSEA (CDR2) are obtained from the germline V gene. Taken from cysteine to phenylalanine, the CDR3 has 16 residues. Only the CDR3 DNA stays, 48 bases, in frame from base 1.

This clonotype showed up just a few times. Its antigen has not been determined. One base away there is no much larger clone; base qualities are not given. Amplification of TCR beta CDR3 regions was carried out from RNA transcripts. For the first round of RT-PCR on the TCR CDR3, the HTBI primer set was used together with the Qiagen OneStep RT-PCR kit. Libraries were constructed in a second round of multiplex PCR, after which size selection and purification were performed. Sequencing of the libraries was done on an Illumina HiSeq2000 using paired-end 100 bp reads. The paper's processing steps were these. SOAPnuke was used to process the raw data, with reads discarded if the reads contained adapters or uncalled bases, had a mean Phred below 15, or lacked an exact constant-primer or identifier match. COPE v1.2.5 was used to merge the high-quality paired reads, and each unique nucleotide sequence was defined as a clonotype. MiTCR v1.1 was used to align the clonotypes against IMGT TRBV, TRBD and TRBJ reference segments. Analysis was restricted to V-J combinations with a frequency above 0.0001, which covered just over 98% of repertoires. A TCS score was defined as the ratio between F50 (clonal expansion) and ExV (chaos), using BLOSUM62-based TCRdist between CDR3 peptides within each V-J. Welch's t-statistics and random forest reduced approximately 520 V-J features to 10 to 15, which were used in a naive Bayes classifier (R e1071). The raw public reads went through TCRdb reprocessing: fastp at Q25, MiXCR clone calling, in-frame beta chains kept. All rows with the same CDR3 protein become a single entry with the most common DNA and genes. TCRdb assigned the V and J calls; the authors' analysis was not used. The sample profile shows about 560,000 distinct CDR3 sequences; over 15% of them were found once. Around 19% of the sample is in the top ten clones.

The origin of this receptor is a young woman with Graves' hyperthyroidism. The sequencing input was blood. The rearrangement joined TRBV29-1 to TRBJ2-6, with the D gene call left open. In nucleotide form, the sequence is TGCAGCGTTGCGTCGCCGATTAGCTCTGGGGCCAACGTCCTGACTTTC. Translated, this is CSVASPISSGANVLTF.